This T cell receptor beta chain originates from a study of regulatory T cells in long-lasting Graves disease. Overall study findings and caveats: Sampling was limited to peripheral blood rather than thyroid tissue.

The germline V gene has CDR1 KGHSH and CDR2 LQKENI. Trimming shortened V by 3 bases and J by 2 bases, and 15 bases separated the two germline ends. CDR3 length: 16 amino acids. In building TCR beta libraries, iRepertoire HTBI primers were used together with Arm-PCR of CDR3 regions. TCRdb called the multiplex PCR reads again in MiXCR, with one record for every CDR3 protein. The table records fewer than 650,000 distinct CDR3 sequences, about 15% of them present only once. Sample time point: newly diagnosed GD, antithyroid drugs for less than 3 months. The TCR library was made from RNA extracted from PBMCs. At least ten counts were recorded for this clonotype. What it recognizes is unknown. These data were also reused for a study on T cells in Graves' hyperthyroidism and ophthalmopathy.

J is TRBJ2-3 and V is TRBV18; D unresolved. The sequence was obtained from a man younger than 35 with Graves disease. The sequenced sample was peripheral blood mononuclear cells (PBMCs), obtained at new diagnosis, from a patient treated with antithyroid drugs. The CDR3 DNA follows: TGTGCCAGCTCACCCCCCCTAAACGGCCTCACAGATACGCAGTATTTT. As protein: CASSPPLNGLTDTQYF.